This T cell receptor (beta chain) was sequenced during a study of beta chain features in type 1 diabetes. This clone has a handful of counts. Its antigen is not known. Overall study findings and caveats: Type 1 diabetes patients showed a moderate but significant shortening of TCRB CDR3s in all four CD4+ subsets. These data did not resolve whether HLA type affects TCRB rearrangement. Junctions at VDJ sites from type 1 diabetes patients had fewer insertions and more deletions.

The authors reverse transcribed all of the isolated RNA, so sequencing captured expressed TCRB transcripts. Naive, central memory and regulatory T cell samples averaged around 3.3 million reads. Libraries were prepared by immunoSEQ multiplex PCR; TCRdb keeps only in-frame clonotypes and omits some of them. Of 130,000 or so clones listed, around 10% are singletons. This TCR was recovered from a man under 40 with type 1 diabetes. The sequenced material came from central memory CD4+ T cells from blood.

This chain's CDR3 is CASSLGGGATGELFF. In DNA form, the CDR3 reads TGTGCCAGCAGCTTAGGAGGGGGCGCGACCGGGGAGCTGTTTTTT. The chain links TRBV7-9 to TRBJ2-2; 7 nucleotides match TRBD1. Germline loops: CDR1 SEHNR, CDR2 FQNEAQ (reference sequence). J lost 5 bases, V lost 1 base, and 4 bases had no gene match. The CDR3 is 15 amino acids.